These T cell receptor beta chains were read from a single sample in a study of shared clonotypes between healthy human individuals. Assay used: immunoSEQ multiplex PCR; TCRdb lists only in-frame clones, some missing. Of some 1,600,000 clones listed, about 98% are singletons. Input material: naive CD4+ T cells sorted from blood. Source of these receptors: a man younger than 40 in good health. Both conserved end residues are trimmed from each CDR3. Expanded clones are given a class, and other clones once, few, many or no size at all.

V gene,clone size,J gene,CDR3 protein
TRBV27,once,TRBJ2-5,ASSFTGAETQY
TRBV7-7,.,TRBJ2-7,ASSLAVSSYEQY
TRBV6-4,once,TRBJ2-3,ASSPGLAGVTDTQY
TRBV18,.,TRBJ2-5,ASSPWDRARETQY
TRBV18,.,TRBJ2-5,ASSPLTRAETQY
TRBV7-8,.,TRBJ2-3,ASPGPGDTQY
TRBV7-8,.,TRBJ2-7,ASSLASRWEQY
TRBV2,.,TRBJ2-1,ASGGDSEEQF
TRBV11-2,.,TRBJ2-5,ASSLGLRWETQY
TRBV6-1,.,TRBJ1-5,ASSQGGLSNQPQH
TRBV7-8,.,TRBJ2-7,ASSGRGVAESYEQY
TRBV5-1,once,TRBJ2-5,ASRGAGGYQETQY
TRBV9,.,TRBJ1-4,ASSVNHGRLF
TRBV19,.,TRBJ2-3,ASRLQGSTDTQY
TRBV5-4,.,TRBJ2-1,ASSLQGNEQF
TRBV5-1,.,TRBJ2-7,ASSLVPSNEQY
TRBV5-1,.,TRBJ1-4,ASSETGTLGEKLF
TRBV6-4,.,TRBJ2-1,ASSDGTSGYNEQF
TRBV9,.,TRBJ2-6,ASSVEALRSGANVLT
TRBV2,.,TRBJ1-3,ASRYRDTRNTIY
TRBV4-1,.,TRBJ2-1,ASSTLVGQANEQF
TRBV6-1,.,TRBJ1-2,ASRAAGAYGYT
TRBV5-4,.,TRBJ2-7,ASSFSTGQRPYEQY
TRBV5-6,.,TRBJ1-1,ASHGQGVNTEAF
TRBV14,.,TRBJ2-1,ASSQVEGDPTDEQF
TRBV27,.,TRBJ2-3,ASSIRGTDTQY
TRBV18,once,TRBJ1-3,ASSPRGSSGNTIY
TRBV9,.,TRBJ1-2,ASSPGPEVILGYT
TRBV7-3,.,TRBJ1-1,ASSSRAESNTEAF
TRBV5-1,once,TRBJ2-7,ASSLAALDARAYEQY